This entry lists 5 T cell receptor beta chains sequenced from one sample in a study of tumor-infiltrating lymphocytes in primary liver carcinoma. RNA isolated from unsorted whole blood supplied the blood RNA, with germline DNA also extracted. Making TCR beta cDNA involved 400 to 600 ng total RNA and a constant-region primer. Researchers made the TCR beta libraries by running three nested multiplex PCR rounds with slightly modified ARM-PCR. Use of TRBV1-TRBV30 forward primers with a C-beta reverse primer characterized the first two PCR rounds, which lasted about 9 cycles each. TCRdb re-called the multiplex PCR reads through MiXCR, storing one row per CDR3 protein. Among approximately 300,000 distinct CDR3 sequences listed, 60% to 80% were seen once. The sample comprised peripheral blood. The receptors stem from a man aged 40-55 years with primary liver carcinoma and hepatitis B virus infection.

V is TRBV30 and J is TRBJ1-1; D perhaps matches TRBD1 (6 bases). The CDR3 has 11 residues. CDR1 is GTSNPN, CDR2 SVGIG, per germline (reference sequence). Trimming stripped 2 bases from V and 10 bases from J, with 11 bases between. The CDR3 DNA reads TGTGCCTGGAGTCGGGAGGGGGGAGCTTTCTTT. It codes for CAWSREGGAFF.

Points on this clonotype: A single base separates this from a much larger clone, so it may be a read error. V gene TRBV6-6 combines with J gene TRBJ2-7; D may be TRBD2 (5 bases). The CDR3 contains 15 residues. V gave up 4 bases and J gave up 4 bases, with 17 bases separating them. Germline CDR1 and CDR2: MNHNY and SVGAGI (reference sequence). Here the CDR3 DNA reads TGTGCCAGCAGTTTCACTGGGAATCGGGAATACGAGCAGTACTTC. It yields the protein CASSFTGNREYEQYF.

This sequence joins TRBV13 and TRBJ1-3; no reliable D call. The V gene lost 3 bases and the J gene lost 3 bases, with 9 bases spanning the gap. CDR1 PRHDT and CDR2 FYEKMQ come from the germline V gene (reference sequence). The CDR3 spans 14 residues. This chain's CDR3 is CASSFSSLGNTIYF. The CDR3 DNA follows: TGTGCCAGCAGCTTCTCCTCGCTTGGAAACACCATATATTTT.

A word on this clonotype: With a much larger clone just one base away, this may be a read error. The chain combines TRBV5-1 with TRBJ2-3; 7 bases are shared with TRBD1. This CDR3 has 14 amino acids. Germline V gene data show CDR1 as SGHRS and CDR2 as YFSETQ. The CDR3 protein is CASSSGQDADTRYF. The CDR3 DNA is TGCGCCAGCAGCAGTGGACAGGACGCAGATACGCGGTATTTT.

The chain has TRBV5-4 and TRBJ2-7; D gene ambiguous. CDR1 SGHNT and CDR2 YYREEE come from the germline V gene (reference sequence). Trimming removed 3 bases from V and 6 bases from J, with 16 bases in between. The CDR3 has 14 residues. In DNA form, the CDR3 reads TGTGCCAGCAGCTCCGGCGGTAGGGAAATCGAGCAGTACTTC. This sequence encodes CASSSGGREIEQYF.